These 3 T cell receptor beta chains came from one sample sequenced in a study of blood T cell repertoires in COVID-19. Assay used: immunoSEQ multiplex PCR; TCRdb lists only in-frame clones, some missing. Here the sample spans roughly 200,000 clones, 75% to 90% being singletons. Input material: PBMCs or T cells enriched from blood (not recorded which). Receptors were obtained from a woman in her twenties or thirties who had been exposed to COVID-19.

CDR3 protein: CASSLGGEYGYTF. DNA of the CDR3: TGTGCCAGCAGCTTGGGGGGAGAATATGGCTACACCTTC. The rearrangement joins TRBV5-6 to TRBJ1-2; D is ambiguous. Germline values: CDR1 SGHDT, CDR2 YYEEEE. The length of the CDR3 is 13 residues. Trimming left V 0 bases short and J 5 bases short, with 8 bases between.

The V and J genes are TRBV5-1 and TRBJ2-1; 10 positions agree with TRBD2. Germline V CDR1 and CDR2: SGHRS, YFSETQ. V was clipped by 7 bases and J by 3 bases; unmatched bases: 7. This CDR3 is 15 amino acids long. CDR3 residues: CASFPVAGGYNEQFF. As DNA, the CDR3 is TGCGCCAGCTTCCCCGTAGCGGGGGGCTACAATGAGCAGTTCTTC. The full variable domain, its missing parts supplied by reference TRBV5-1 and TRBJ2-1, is KAGVTQTPRYLIKTRGQQVTLSCSPISGHRSVSWYQQTPGQGLQFLFEYFSETQRNKGNFPGRFSGRQFSNSRSEMNVSTLELGDSALYLCASFPVAGGYNEQFFGPGTRLTVL.

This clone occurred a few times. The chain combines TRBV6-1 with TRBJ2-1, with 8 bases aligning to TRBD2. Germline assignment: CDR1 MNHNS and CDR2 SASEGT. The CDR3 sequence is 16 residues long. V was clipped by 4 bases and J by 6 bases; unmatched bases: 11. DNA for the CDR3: TGTGCCAGCAGTGGGCCTGCCGGGGGGGTTGCCAATGAGCAGTTCTTC. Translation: CASSGPAGGVANEQFF.